This T cell receptor (beta chain) was sequenced for a study of STAT5B mutations in CD4+ large granular lymphocyte leukemia. Sequencing was at survey level. The data were produced by immunoSEQ multiplex PCR, yet TCRdb's version contains in-frame clones alone and is incomplete. The sample comprises approximately 52,000 clones, less than 85% of which are singletons, and over 1.5% rests with the top ten. This clone was detected only a few times. The antigen is not known. CDR1 SGHNT and CDR2 YYREEE come from the germline V gene (reference sequence). The CDR3 loop spans 15 amino acids. V was pared by 5 bases and J by 6 bases, with 17 bases between. Overall study results and limits: 8/27 top patient clones versus 2/35 control clones were TRBV06-family. Patient CD4-sorted repertoires looked more clonal than healthy CD4+ repertoires, even without putative leukemic clones.

Sequenced: CD4+ T cells from blood buffy coats. The TCR originated in a human donor in good health. The chain couples TRBV5-4 to TRBJ1-4; D perhaps matches TRBD1 (5 bases). The CDR3 region has the DNA TGTGCCAGCAGTTCCTTTGGGGGTGTTGATGAAAAACTGTTTTTT. It specifies CASSSFGGVDEKLFF.